What follows are 32 T cell receptor beta chains derived from one specimen sequenced in a study of blood T cell repertoires in COVID-19. Assay: immunoSEQ multiplex PCR; the TCRdb copy retains only in-frame clones and omits some. The sample carries about 370,000 clones, 75% to 90% recorded once. Sequenced sample: PBMCs or T cells enriched from blood (not recorded which). The receptors originated from a man aged 18 to 30 who had recovered from COVID-19.

This clone was counted a single time. The J gene is TRBJ2-2, the V gene TRBV28; 9 bases agree with TRBD1. The V and J ends lost 3 bases and 5 bases, in that order; junction bases with no gene match: 4. Germline CDR1 MDHEN, CDR2 SYDVKM. The CDR3 runs to 15 residues. CDR3 in amino acids: CASSLDRGLTGELFF. The CDR3 bases are TGTGCCAGCAGTTTGGACAGGGGTTTAACCGGGGAGCTGTTTTTT.

The genes are TRBV9 and TRBJ1-2; a possible D gene is TRBD1 (6 bases). This CDR3 is built from 15 residues. Trimming left V 0 bases short and J 3 bases short, with 12 bases between. CDR1 and CDR2 from the germline V gene are SGDLS and YYNGEE. The CDR3 DNA is TGTGCCAGCAGCGTAGTGACAGGTGAAGACTATGGCTACACCTTC. It codes for CASSVVTGEDYGYTF.

The chain links TRBV18 to TRBJ2-2, with 11 bases lining up with TRBD1. Trimming took 6 bases from V and 4 from J; bases not matched to a gene: 4. The CDR3 sequence is 15 residues long. Germline-derived CDR1 and CDR2 are KGHSH and LQKENI. CDR3: CASSPDRGLTGELFF. The CDR3 DNA reads as TGTGCCAGCTCCCCGGACAGGGGGCTCACCGGGGAGCTGTTTTTT. Supplemented by reference TRBV18 and TRBJ2-2, the full variable domain reads NAGVMQNPRHLVRRRGQEARLRCSPMKGHSHVYWYRQLPEEGLKFMVYLQKENIIDESGMPKERFSAEFPKEGPSILRIQQVVRGDSAAYFCASSPDRGLTGELFFGEGSRLTVL.

The chain couples TRBV19 to TRBJ1-4; a weak D match, TRBD1 (5 bases). Germline-derived CDR1 and CDR2 are LNHDA and SQIVND (reference sequence). The CDR3 has 14 amino acids. The ends were cut back, 10 bases at V and 7 bases at J, with 19 bases in the middle. CDR3 residues: CATEQSGAGEKLFF. The CDR3 DNA sequence: TGTGCCACGGAACAGAGCGGGGCGGGTGAAAAACTGTTTTTT. Supplemented by reference TRBV19 and TRBJ1-4, the full variable domain reads DGGITQSPKYLFRKEGQNVTLSCEQNLNHDAMYWYRQDPGQGLRLIYYSQIVNDFQKGDIAEGYSVSREKKESFPLTVTSAQKNPTAFYLCATEQSGAGEKLFFGSGTQLSVL.

This chain joins TRBV2 and TRBJ2-6; D perhaps matches TRBD2 (5 bases). This CDR3 has 14 residues. CDR1 and CDR2 (germline): SNHLY, FYNNEI. Trimming pared 6 bases from V and 0 bases from J, leaving 6 bases between. The CDR3 region has the DNA TGTGCCAGCAGGGGGAGCTCTGGGGCCAACGTCCTGACTTTC. This translates into CASRGSSGANVLTF. Combining the CDR3 with reference TRBV2 and TRBJ2-6 gives the whole variable domain EPEVTQTPSHQVTQMGQEVILRCVPISNHLYFYWYRQILGQKVEFLVSFYNNEISEKSEIFDDQFSVERPDGSNFTLKIRSTKLEDSAMYFCASRGSSGANVLTFGAGSRLTVL.

The chain links TRBV2 to TRBJ1-1; TRBD1 matches at 7 bases. CDR3 length: 13 amino acids. Trimming took 8 bases from V and 10 from J; bases not matched to a gene: 13. Germline CDR1 reads SNHLY; CDR2 reads FYNNEI. CDR3 loop: CASGRDSSRGAFF. The CDR3 coding sequence is TGTGCCAGCGGGCGGGACAGTTCAAGGGGAGCTTTCTTT. Supplemented by reference TRBV2 and TRBJ1-1, the full variable domain reads EPEVTQTPSHQVTQMGQEVILRCVPISNHLYFYWYRQILGQKVEFLVSFYNNEISEKSEIFDDQFSVERPDGSNFTLKIRSTKLEDSAMYFCASGRDSSRGAFFGQGTRLTVV.

The rearrangement joins TRBV6-5 to TRBJ2-2, with a possible D match to TRBD1 (5 bases). The CDR3 contains 13 residues. From germline, CDR1 is MNHEY and CDR2 SVGAGI. Trimming pared 6 bases from V and 7 bases from J, leaving 12 bases between. The CDR3 nucleotides are TGTGCCAGCAGCTCAGGGTACGGCGGGGAGCTGTTTTTT. Translating gives CASSSGYGGELFF.

V and J are TRBV6-2 or TRBV6-3 and TRBJ1-5, with a tentative D call TRBD1 (6 bases). Trimming left V 6 bases short and J 4 bases short, with 16 bases between. CDR3 size: 15 residues. The germline V gene encodes CDR1 MNHEY and CDR2 SVGEGT. The CDR3 region is CASSQGGFNNQPQHF. The CDR3 DNA follows: TGTGCCAGCAGCCAAGGGGGTTTTAATAATCAGCCCCAGCATTTT.

V is TRBV2 and J is TRBJ1-5, with 7 bases fitting TRBD1. Germline V lookup: CDR1 SNHLY, CDR2 FYNNEI. The J segment lost 2 bases and the V segment lost 7 bases, leaving 5 bases of the junction unmatched. The CDR3 is 14 residues long. CDR3 loop: CASIGGLGNQPQHF. The CDR3 nucleotides are TGTGCCAGCATAGGGGGCTTGGGCAATCAGCCCCAGCATTTT.

The chain joins TRBV27 to TRBJ1-2, with TRBD1 as a possible D gene (6 bases). Trimming left V 8 bases short and J 7 bases short, with 29 bases between. Germline CDR1 reads MNHEY; CDR2 reads SMNVEV (reference sequence). The CDR3 has 17 amino acids. CDR3 amino acids: CASPTVEDSVMKFGYTF. CDR3 nucleotides: TGTGCCAGCCCTACAGTTGAGGACAGTGTGATGAAGTTTGGCTACACCTTC.

V is TRBV27 and J is TRBJ2-7, with 11 bases fitting TRBD1. CDR1 MNHEY and CDR2 SMNVEV come from the germline V gene (reference sequence). The CDR3 has 15 amino acids. Trimming removed 3 bases from V and 3 bases from J; junction bases left unmatched: 4. The CDR3 DNA is TGTGCCAGCAGTTTTACCGGGACAGGGGGCTACGAGCAGTACTTC. This encodes CASSFTGTGGYEQYF.

The chain joins TRBV19 to TRBJ1-5; D may be TRBD1 (5 bases). The CDR3 covers 13 residues. Germline V gives CDR1 LNHDA, CDR2 SQIVND (reference sequence). V shed 5 bases and J shed 9 bases, with 14 bases lying between them. CDR3 protein: CASSETELLPQHF. Written as DNA, the CDR3 is TGTGCCAGTAGTGAGACAGAATTACTGCCCCAGCATTTT.

The V call is TRBV11-1, the J call TRBJ2-7; D unclear. The germline V and J ends were trimmed by 3 bases and 0 bases, with 9 bases remaining between them. Germline values: CDR1 SGHAT, CDR2 FQDESV (reference sequence). This CDR3 has 14 amino acids. CDR3 amino acids: CASSLSYSSYEQYF. The CDR3 bases are TGTGCCAGCAGCTTGTCGTACAGCTCCTACGAGCAGTACTTC.

The CDR3 DNA is TGCGCCAGCAGCTTGGGAGGGGGCAACAATCAGCCCCAGCATTTT. It specifies CASSLGGGNNQPQHF. The chain uses TRBV5-1 and TRBJ1-5; 7 bases match TRBD1. CDR3 size: 15 residues. Germline CDR1 and CDR2: SGHRS and YFSETQ. Trimming cost V 0 bases and J 3 bases; bases outside gene matches: 3.

The J gene is TRBJ1-5, the V gene TRBV2; a weak D match, TRBD1 (5 bases). This CDR3 contains 14 residues. V lost 7 bases and J 8 bases, leaving 18 bases between the germline ends. Per the germline V gene, CDR1 is SNHLY and CDR2 is FYNNEI. The CDR3 spells CASTITGLTEPQHF. CDR3 bases: TGTGCCAGCACCATCACAGGACTAACAGAGCCCCAGCATTTT.

The J gene is TRBJ1-1, the V gene TRBV12-3 or TRBV12-4; TRBD1 agrees at 10 bases. The CDR3 is 13 amino acids. V trimming: 5 bases; J trimming: 9 bases; junction bases outside the gene matches: 6. CDR3 protein: CASSGRDRGKAFF. CDR3 DNA: TGTGCCAGCAGTGGCCGGGACAGGGGTAAAGCTTTCTTT.

J is TRBJ2-3 and V is TRBV19; 7 positions agree with TRBD2. The V segment lost 2 bases and the J segment 10 bases; nucleotides outside the gene matches: 3. CDR1 and CDR2 from the germline V gene are LNHDA and SQIVND (reference sequence). This CDR3 is built from 12 residues. The CDR3 spells CASSIRGEAQYF. DNA for the CDR3: TGTGCCAGTAGTATACGGGGGGAGGCGCAGTATTTT.

This clone was picked up a small number of times. This chain connects TRBV4-3 to TRBJ1-3; no clear D gene. Per germline, CDR1 LGHNA and CDR2 YSLEER. The V gene lost 4 bases and the J gene lost 1 base, with 14 bases spanning the gap. This CDR3 region has 16 residues. The CDR3 DNA reads as TGCGCCAGCAGCCCCCAACAGCCGGTATCTGGAAACACCATATATTTT. Protein product: CASSPQQPVSGNTIYF.

The chain employs TRBV7-9 and TRBJ1-1; D gene ambiguous. Per germline, CDR1 SEHNR and CDR2 FQNEAQ (reference sequence). The CDR3 runs 12 residues. Trimming left V 5 bases short and J 4 bases short, with 8 bases between. The CDR3 DNA follows: TGTGCCAGCAGCGCCGAGGGCACTGAAGCTTTCTTT. It translates to CASSAEGTEAFF.

This clone came up a few times. The chain joins TRBV7-2 to TRBJ1-6; 9 bases are a match to TRBD1. V shed 6 bases, J shed 10 bases, and the junction held 7 bases outside the gene matches. The CDR3 is 14 amino acids. The germline CDR1 and CDR2 sequences are SGHTA and FQGNSA. The CDR3 reads CASRTQGAGSPLHF. CDR3 nucleotides: TGTGCCAGCAGAACACAGGGGGCTGGATCACCCCTCCACTTT.

The J gene is TRBJ1-3, the V gene TRBV10-3, with 9 bases that match TRBD1. Trimming at V came to 4 bases and at J to 5 bases, leaving 3 bases not matched to a gene. This CDR3 spans 14 amino acids. Germline CDR1 and CDR2: ENHRY and SYGVKD. CDR3 sequence reads: CAISGQGGRNTIYF. CDR3 coding DNA: TGTGCCATCAGTGGACAGGGGGGACGAAACACCATATATTTT.

The chain has TRBV19 and TRBJ1-3; D uncertain. The CDR3 totals 14 residues. Per the germline V gene, CDR1 is LNHDA and CDR2 is SQIVND (reference sequence). Deletions cut 5 bases from V and 2 bases from J, with 10 bases between. The CDR3 bases are TGTGCCAGTAGTCCCTCGAGGGCTGGAAACACCATATATTTT. As protein: CASSPSRAGNTIYF.

The chain carries TRBV19 and TRBJ1-4; D is unclear. This CDR3 is built from 14 residues. Germline-derived CDR1 and CDR2 are LNHDA and SQIVND (reference sequence). With 3 bases removed from V and 8 bases from J, the gap between germline ends came to 13 bases. DNA of the CDR3: TGTGCCAGTAGTATTATGGGCATGCAGGAAAAACTGTTTTTT. Translation: CASSIMGMQEKLFF.

The rearrangement links TRBV5-1 to TRBJ1-1, with a tentative D call TRBD1 (5 bases). Trimming left V 3 bases short and J 1 base short, with 7 bases between. CDR3 length: 13 amino acids. Germline V gene sequence: CDR1 SGHRS, CDR2 YFSETQ. The DNA for the CDR3 is TGCGCCAGCAGCTCAACAGGGAACACTGAAGCTTTCTTT. Translating gives CASSSTGNTEAFF.

The chain is built from TRBV10-3 and TRBJ1-5; tentatively, D is TRBD1 (6 bases). V lost 9 bases and J lost 3, with 15 bases in between. CDR1 is ENHRY, CDR2 SYGVKD, per germline. This CDR3 region has 14 residues. This CDR3 is CAIAPGVDNQPQHF. The CDR3, as DNA: TGTGCCATAGCCCCAGGGGTCGACAATCAGCCCCAGCATTTT.

J is TRBJ1-5 and V is TRBV28; D not certain. Trimming pared 5 bases from V and 0 bases from J, leaving 5 bases between. Germline CDR1 is MDHEN and CDR2 is SYDVKM. The CDR3 has 13 residues. The CDR3 DNA is TGTGCCAGCAGTCCCCATAGCAATCAGCCCCAGCATTTT. This sequence encodes CASSPHSNQPQHF.

J is TRBJ1-3 and V is TRBV5-1; possible D gene TRBD1, 6 bases. The V gene lost 4 bases and the J gene lost 0 bases, with 8 bases spanning the gap. Germline V gives CDR1 SGHRS, CDR2 YFSETQ. The CDR3 has 14 residues. CDR3 DNA sequence: TGCGCCAGCAGCCAGGGGTCCTCTGGAAACACCATATATTTT. The encoded protein is CASSQGSSGNTIYF.

The rearrangement links TRBV27 to TRBJ1-1, with TRBD1 matching 9 bases. Germline CDR1 is MNHEY and CDR2 is SMNVEV (reference sequence). This CDR3 region has 16 residues. The junction had 9 bases not matched to a gene; V was cut back by 3 bases and J by 4 bases. The CDR3: CASSFPGQGRGTEAFF. CDR3 coding DNA: TGTGCCAGCAGTTTCCCGGGACAGGGTAGGGGCACTGAAGCTTTCTTT.

This clone is a singleton in its sample. This chain links TRBV13 with TRBJ2-1; 11 nucleotides match TRBD2. Germline CDR1 PRHDT, CDR2 FYEKMQ (reference sequence). Trimming at V came to 5 bases and at J to 7 bases, leaving 7 bases not matched to a gene. The CDR3 runs 15 residues. The CDR3 nucleotides are TGTGCCAGCAGCCGTAGCGGGAGGGGAAGGAATGAGCAGTTCTTC. Translating it yields CASSRSGRGRNEQFF.

In this sample, this clone turned up once. This chain links TRBV29-1 with TRBJ2-7; maybe TRBD1 (5 bases). Trimming removed 4 bases from V and 5 bases from J, with 12 bases in between. This CDR3 contains 12 residues. Germline V gene lookup returns CDR1 SQVTM and CDR2 ANQGSEA. CDR3 loop: CSVVQGSNEQYF. For the CDR3, the DNA is TGCAGCGTTGTTCAGGGTTCCAACGAGCAGTACTTC.

The rearrangement joins TRBV29-1 to TRBJ2-3; the D is unclear. Germline loops: CDR1 SQVTM, CDR2 ANQGSEA. The CDR3 consists of 12 residues. The germline V and J ends were trimmed by 6 bases and 1 base, with 8 bases remaining between them. CDR3 sequence: CSVGVGTDTQYF. The CDR3, as DNA: TGCAGCGTGGGCGTCGGCACAGATACGCAGTATTTT.

The rearrangement joins TRBV28 to TRBJ1-1, with 7 positions matching TRBD1. V shed 3 bases, J shed 6 bases, and the junction held 7 bases outside the gene matches. The CDR3 is made up of 14 amino acids. Germline assignment: CDR1 MDHEN and CDR2 SYDVKM. CDR3 nucleotides: TGTGCCAGCAGTTTGGTGGCAAGGGGGCCTGAAGCTTTCTTT. The encoded protein is CASSLVARGPEAFF. The entire variable domain, with the rest obtained from reference TRBV28 and TRBJ1-1, is as follows: DVKVTQSSRYLVKRTGEKVFLECVQDMDHENMFWYRQDPGLGLRLIYFSYDVKMKEKGDIPEGYSVSREKKERFSLILESASTNQTSMYLCASSLVARGPEAFFGQGTRLTVV.